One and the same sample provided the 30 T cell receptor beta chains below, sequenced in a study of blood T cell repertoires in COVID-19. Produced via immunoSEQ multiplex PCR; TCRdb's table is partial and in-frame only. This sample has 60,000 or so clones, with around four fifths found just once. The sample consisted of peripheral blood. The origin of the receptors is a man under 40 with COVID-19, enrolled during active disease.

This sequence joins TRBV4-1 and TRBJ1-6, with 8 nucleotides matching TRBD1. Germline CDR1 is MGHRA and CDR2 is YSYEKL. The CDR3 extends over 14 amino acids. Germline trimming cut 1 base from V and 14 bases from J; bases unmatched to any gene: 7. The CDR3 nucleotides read TGCGCCAGCAGCCAAGCCACAGGGGGGTGGGCCCTCCACTTT. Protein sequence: CASSQATGGWALHF.

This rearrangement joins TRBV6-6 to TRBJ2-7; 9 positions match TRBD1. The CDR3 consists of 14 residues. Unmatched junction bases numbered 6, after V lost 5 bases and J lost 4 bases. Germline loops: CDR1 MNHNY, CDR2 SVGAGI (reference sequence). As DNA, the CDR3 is TGTGCCAGCAGTACCCCGGACAGGGGATACGAGCAGTACTTC. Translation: CASSTPDRGYEQYF.

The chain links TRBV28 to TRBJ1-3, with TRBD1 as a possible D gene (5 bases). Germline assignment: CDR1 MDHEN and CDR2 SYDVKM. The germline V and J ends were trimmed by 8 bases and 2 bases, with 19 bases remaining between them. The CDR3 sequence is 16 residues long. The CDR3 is CASGGGGSLAGNTIYF. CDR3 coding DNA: TGTGCCAGCGGTGGGGGGGGAAGTCTCGCTGGAAACACCATATATTTT.

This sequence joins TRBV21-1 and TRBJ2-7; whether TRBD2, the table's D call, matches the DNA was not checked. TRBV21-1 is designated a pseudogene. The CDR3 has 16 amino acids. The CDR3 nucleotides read TGTGCCAGCACCAGACTCCGGACGGAGGGAAGCTACGAGCAGTACTTC. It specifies CASTRLRTEGSYEQYF.

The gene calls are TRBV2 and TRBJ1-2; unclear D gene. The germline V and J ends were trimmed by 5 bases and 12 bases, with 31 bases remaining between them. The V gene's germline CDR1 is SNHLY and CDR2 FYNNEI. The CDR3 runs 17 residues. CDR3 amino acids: CASSLVEASRAGSEDTF. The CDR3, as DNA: TGTGCCAGCAGTTTGGTAGAGGCCTCCAGAGCCGGCTCTGAGGACACCTTC. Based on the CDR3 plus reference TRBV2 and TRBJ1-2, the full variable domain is EPEVTQTPSHQVTQMGQEVILRCVPISNHLYFYWYRQILGQKVEFLVSFYNNEISEKSEIFDDQFSVERPDGSNFTLKIRSTKLEDSAMYFCASSLVEASRAGSEDTFGSGTRLTVV.

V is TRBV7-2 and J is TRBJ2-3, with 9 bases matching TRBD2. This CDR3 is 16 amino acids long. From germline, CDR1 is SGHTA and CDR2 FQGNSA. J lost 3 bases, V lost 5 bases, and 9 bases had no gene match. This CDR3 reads CASSHLAGAGTDTQYF. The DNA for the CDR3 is TGTGCCAGCAGCCATTTAGCGGGGGCTGGGACAGATACGCAGTATTTT.

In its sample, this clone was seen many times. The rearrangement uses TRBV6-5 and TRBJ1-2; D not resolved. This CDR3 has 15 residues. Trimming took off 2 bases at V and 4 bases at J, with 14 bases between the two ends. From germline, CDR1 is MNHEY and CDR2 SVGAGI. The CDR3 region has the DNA TGTGCCAGCAGTTACGATTCGCGGGCCTTCTATGGCTACACCTTC. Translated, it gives CASSYDSRAFYGYTF.

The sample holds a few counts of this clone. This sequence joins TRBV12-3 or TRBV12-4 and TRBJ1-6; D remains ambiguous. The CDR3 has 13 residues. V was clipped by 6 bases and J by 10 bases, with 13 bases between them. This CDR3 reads CASRKGGGSPLHF. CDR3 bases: TGTGCCAGCAGGAAAGGCGGAGGCTCACCCCTCCACTTT.

CDR3 in DNA: TGTGCCACCAGCACCCGGGACTCAGAGACCCAGTACTTC. It is translated as CATSTRDSETQYF. This sequence joins TRBV15 and TRBJ2-5; the D gene is possibly TRBD2 (6 bases). Trimming pared 4 bases from V and 4 bases from J, leaving 10 bases between. Germline CDR1 reads LNHNV; CDR2 reads YYDKDF (reference sequence). The CDR3 is made up of 13 amino acids.

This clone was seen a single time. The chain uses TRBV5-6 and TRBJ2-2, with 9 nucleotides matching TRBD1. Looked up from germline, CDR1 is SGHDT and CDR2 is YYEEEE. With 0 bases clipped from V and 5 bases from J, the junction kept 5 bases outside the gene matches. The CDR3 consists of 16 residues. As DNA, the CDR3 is TGTGCCAGCAGCTTGGAAGGGACAGGGATAACCGGGGAGCTGTTTTTT. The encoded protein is CASSLEGTGITGELFF.

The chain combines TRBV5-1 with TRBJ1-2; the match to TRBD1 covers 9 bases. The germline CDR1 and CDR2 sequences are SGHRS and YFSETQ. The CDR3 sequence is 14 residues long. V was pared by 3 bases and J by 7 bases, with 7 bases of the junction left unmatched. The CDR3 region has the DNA TGCGCCAGCAGCTGGGGGGACAGGGCTGGTGGCTACACCTTC. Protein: CASSWGDRAGGYTF. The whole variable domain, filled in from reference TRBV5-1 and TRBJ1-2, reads KAGVTQTPRYLIKTRGQQVTLSCSPISGHRSVSWYQQTPGQGLQFLFEYFSETQRNKGNFPGRFSGRQFSNSRSEMNVSTLELGDSALYLCASSWGDRAGGYTFGSGTRLTVV.

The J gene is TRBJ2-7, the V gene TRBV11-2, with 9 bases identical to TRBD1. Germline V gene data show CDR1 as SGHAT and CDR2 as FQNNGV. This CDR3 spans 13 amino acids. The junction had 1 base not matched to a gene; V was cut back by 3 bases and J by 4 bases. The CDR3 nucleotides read TGTGCCAGCAGCTTCGGACAGGGGTACGAGCAGTACTTC. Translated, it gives CASSFGQGYEQYF.

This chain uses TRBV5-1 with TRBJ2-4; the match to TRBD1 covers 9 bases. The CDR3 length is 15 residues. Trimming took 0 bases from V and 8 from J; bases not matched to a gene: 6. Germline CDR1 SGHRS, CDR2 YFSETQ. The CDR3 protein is CASSLAGQGSDIQYF. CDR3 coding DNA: TGCGCCAGCAGCTTGGCGGGACAGGGATCGGACATTCAGTACTTC.

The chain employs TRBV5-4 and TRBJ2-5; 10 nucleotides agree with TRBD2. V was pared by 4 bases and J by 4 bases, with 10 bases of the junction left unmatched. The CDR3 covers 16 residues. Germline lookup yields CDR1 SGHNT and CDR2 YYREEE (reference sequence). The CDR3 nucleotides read TGTGCCAGCAGCCCTCGGACTAGCGGTCGTGTAGAGACCCAGTACTTC. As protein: CASSPRTSGRVETQYF.

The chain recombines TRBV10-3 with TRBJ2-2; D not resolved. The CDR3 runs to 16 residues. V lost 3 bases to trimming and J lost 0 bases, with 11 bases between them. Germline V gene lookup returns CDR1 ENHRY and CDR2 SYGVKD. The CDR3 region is CAISDQRLANTGELFF. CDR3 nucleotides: TGTGCCATCAGTGATCAGCGTCTGGCGAACACCGGGGAGCTGTTTTTT.

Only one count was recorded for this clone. The CDR3 DNA follows: TGTGCCAGCAGACTAAATGCGGAGCTGTTTTTT. It specifies CASRLNAELFF. V is TRBV4-2 and J is TRBJ2-2; no reliable D call. Germline V lookup: CDR1 LGHNA, CDR2 YNFKEQ. This CDR3 comprises 11 residues. Trimming took off 6 bases at V and 10 bases at J, with 9 bases between the two ends.

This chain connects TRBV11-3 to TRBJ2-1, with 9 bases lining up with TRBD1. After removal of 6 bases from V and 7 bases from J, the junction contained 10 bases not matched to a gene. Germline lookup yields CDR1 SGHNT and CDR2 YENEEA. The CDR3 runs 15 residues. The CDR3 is CASSPGTGNENEQFF. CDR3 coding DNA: TGTGCCAGCAGTCCCGGGACAGGGAACGAGAATGAGCAGTTCTTC.

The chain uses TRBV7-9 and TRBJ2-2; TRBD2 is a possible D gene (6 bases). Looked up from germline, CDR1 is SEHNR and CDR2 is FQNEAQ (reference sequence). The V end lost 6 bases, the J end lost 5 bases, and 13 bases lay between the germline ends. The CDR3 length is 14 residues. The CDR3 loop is CASRWAGGTGELFF. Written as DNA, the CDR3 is TGTGCCAGCAGATGGGCAGGAGGGACCGGGGAGCTGTTTTTT.

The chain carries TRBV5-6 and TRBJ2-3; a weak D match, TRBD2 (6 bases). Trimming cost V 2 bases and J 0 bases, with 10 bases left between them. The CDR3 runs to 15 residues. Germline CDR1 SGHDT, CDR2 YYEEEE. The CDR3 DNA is TGTGCCAGCAGCTTTGAGGGGACTAGCACAGATACGCAGTATTTT. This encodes CASSFEGTSTDTQYF. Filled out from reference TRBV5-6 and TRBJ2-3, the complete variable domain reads DAGVTQSPTHLIKTRGQQVTLRCSPKSGHDTVSWYQQALGQGPQFIFQYYEEEERQRGNFPDRFSGHQFPNYSSELNVNALLLGDSALYLCASSFEGTSTDTQYFGPGTRLTVL.

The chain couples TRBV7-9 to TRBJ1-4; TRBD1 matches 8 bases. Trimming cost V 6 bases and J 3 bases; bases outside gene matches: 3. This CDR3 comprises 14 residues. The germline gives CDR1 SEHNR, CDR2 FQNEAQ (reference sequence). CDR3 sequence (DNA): TGTGCCAGCAGTGTGGACAGGGCTAATGAAAAACTGTTTTTT. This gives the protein CASSVDRANEKLFF.

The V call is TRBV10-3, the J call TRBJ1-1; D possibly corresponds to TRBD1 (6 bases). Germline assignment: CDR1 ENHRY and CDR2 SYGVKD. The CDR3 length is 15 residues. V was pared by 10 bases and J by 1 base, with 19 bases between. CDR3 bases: TGTGCCACCCTGGACTCCGGACAGCCGAACACTGAAGCTTTCTTT. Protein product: CATLDSGQPNTEAFF.

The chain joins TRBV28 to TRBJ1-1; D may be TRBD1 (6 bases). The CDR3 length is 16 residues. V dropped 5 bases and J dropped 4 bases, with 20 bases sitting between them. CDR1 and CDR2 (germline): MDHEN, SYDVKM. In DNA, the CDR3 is TGTGCCAGCAGTCCCCCCAGGGGAGTCGGAATCACTGAAGCTTTCTTT. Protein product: CASSPPRGVGITEAFF.

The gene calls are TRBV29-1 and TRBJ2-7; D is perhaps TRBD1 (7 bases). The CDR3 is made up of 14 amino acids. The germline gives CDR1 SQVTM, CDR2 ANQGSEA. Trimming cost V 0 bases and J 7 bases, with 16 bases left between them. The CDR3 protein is CSVEDQGGPGEQYF. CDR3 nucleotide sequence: TGCAGCGTTGAAGATCAGGGGGGTCCCGGGGAGCAGTACTTC.

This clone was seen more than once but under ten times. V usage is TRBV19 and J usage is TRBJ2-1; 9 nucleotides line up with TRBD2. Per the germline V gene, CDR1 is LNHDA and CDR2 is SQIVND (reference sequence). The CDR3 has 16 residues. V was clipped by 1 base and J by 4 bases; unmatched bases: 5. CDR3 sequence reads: CASSIGRAGGYNEQFF. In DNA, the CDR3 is TGTGCCAGTAGTATAGGCCGGGCGGGAGGGTACAATGAGCAGTTCTTC. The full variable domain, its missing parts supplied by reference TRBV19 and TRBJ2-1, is DGGITQSPKYLFRKEGQNVTLSCEQNLNHDAMYWYRQDPGQGLRLIYYSQIVNDFQKGDIAEGYSVSREKKESFPLTVTSAQKNPTAFYLCASSIGRAGGYNEQFFGPGTRLTVL.

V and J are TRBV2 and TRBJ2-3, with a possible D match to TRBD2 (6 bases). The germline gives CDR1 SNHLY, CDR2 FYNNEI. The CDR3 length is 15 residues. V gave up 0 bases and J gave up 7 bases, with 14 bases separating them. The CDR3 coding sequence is TGTGCCAGCAGTGAAGCTCCCCGGGGGAAAAATACGCAGTATTTT. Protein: CASSEAPRGKNTQYF.

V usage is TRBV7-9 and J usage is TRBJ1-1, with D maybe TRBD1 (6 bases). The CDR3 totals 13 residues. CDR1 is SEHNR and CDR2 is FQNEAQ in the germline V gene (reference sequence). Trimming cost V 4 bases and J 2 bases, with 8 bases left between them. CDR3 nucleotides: TGTGCCAGCAGCTCCAGGGGTAACACTGAAGCTTTCTTT. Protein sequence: CASSSRGNTEAFF.

CDR3 in amino acids: CASSPGSGGDHNEQFF. CDR3 bases: TGTGCCAGCAGTCCAGGGAGCGGGGGGGACCACAATGAGCAGTTCTTC. The rearrangement links TRBV6-4 to TRBJ2-1, with TRBD2 identical over 10 bases. In germline, CDR1 is MRHNA, CDR2 SNTAGT. This CDR3 is built from 16 residues. Germline trimming cut 5 bases from V and 5 bases from J; bases unmatched to any gene: 9.

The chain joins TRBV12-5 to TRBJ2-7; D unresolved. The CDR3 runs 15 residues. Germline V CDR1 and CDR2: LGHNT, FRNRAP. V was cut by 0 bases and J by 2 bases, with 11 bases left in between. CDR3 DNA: TGTGCTAGTGGTTTGGTAGTCGGAGCAGCCTACGAGCAGTACTTC. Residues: CASGLVVGAAYEQYF.

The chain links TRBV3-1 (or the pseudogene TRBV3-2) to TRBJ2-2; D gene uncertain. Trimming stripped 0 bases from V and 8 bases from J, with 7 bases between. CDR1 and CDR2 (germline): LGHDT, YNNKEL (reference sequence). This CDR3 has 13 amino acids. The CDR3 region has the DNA TGTGCCAGCAGCCAAGATAGCCCGGGGGAGCTGTTTTTT. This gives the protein CASSQDSPGELFF.

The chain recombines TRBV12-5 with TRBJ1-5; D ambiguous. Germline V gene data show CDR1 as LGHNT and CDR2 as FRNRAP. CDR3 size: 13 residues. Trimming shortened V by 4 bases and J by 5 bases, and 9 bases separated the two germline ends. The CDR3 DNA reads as TGTGCTAGTGGTTATAGCGAGCATCAGCCCCAGCATTTT. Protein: CASGYSEHQPQHF.